The rows below give T cell receptor beta chains drawn from one sample of a study of T cell changes during pregnancy in multiple sclerosis. The data were produced by immunoSEQ multiplex PCR, yet TCRdb's version contains in-frame clones alone and is incomplete. The sample contains tens of thousands of clones, roughly 90% of which appear only once. The sequences come from peripheral blood, collected after pregnancy. Source of these receptors: a female donor with multiple sclerosis, enrolled in a pregnancy study. The CDR3 runs from the conserved cysteine through the conserved F or W.

TRBJ1-3	TRBV7-9	14	CASSLNRARNTIYF
TRBJ2-1	TRBV6-4	15	CASSEGGAGRNEQFF
TRBJ2-5	TRBV7-7	14	CASSPQGRQETQYF
TRBJ2-3	TRBV4-3	19	CASSQEARGSYQTTDTQYF
TRBJ1-3	TRBV4-3	16	CASSQDSVFSGNTIYF
TRBJ1-6	TRBV5-4	15	CASSRSTGSVSPLHF
TRBJ2-3	TRBV5-1	16	CASSLVRPSGADTQYF
TRBJ2-7	TRBV19	15	CASSSRTSGSHEQYF
TRBJ1-2	TRBV6-6	13	CASSPQGALGYTF
TRBJ2-2	TRBV10-3	13	CAISEAGPGELFF
TRBJ2-7	TRBV28	12	CASSLSRAWRYF
TRBJ2-2	TRBV9	15	CASSVGGGYTGELFF
TRBJ2-7	TRBV7-8	16	CASSYSGGALGYEQYF
TRBJ2-3	TRBV5-1	17	CASSFMTSGDGTDTQYF
TRBJ1-1	TRBV5-1	15	CASSYLGQANTEAFF
TRBJ2-3	TRBV6-5	12	CASSNRPDTQYF
TRBJ2-7	TRBV2	18	CASSELEALAGWSYEQYF
TRBJ2-5	TRBV13	16	CASSLGPQGYQETQYF
TRBJ1-5	TRBV9	15	CASSPSSGSSEPQHF
TRBJ2-1	TRBV10-3	16	CAISEFVGGGYNEQFF
TRBJ1-2	TRBV7-2	16	CASIPHPGQLNYGYTF
TRBJ1-1	TRBV11-3	13	CASSLGNRGEAFF
TRBJ2-7	TRBV28	16	CASSSLAGASSYEQYF
TRBJ2-1	TRBV5-6	14	CASSRRRPLDEQFF
TRBJ2-7	TRBV5-5	14	CASSLVSRSYEQYF
TRBJ1-2	TRBV28	14	CASFLDRGLRGYTF
TRBJ1-6	TRBV5-1	15	CASSLGQGIYSPLHF
TRBJ2-3	TRBV4-2	15	CASSLGALHTDTQYF
TRBJ2-1	TRBV9	17	CASSETPGSISYNEQFF
TRBJ1-5	TRBV15	14	CATSIQGARQPQHF
TRBJ2-1	TRBV11-2	17	CASSLGPGQVLRPEQFF
TRBJ2-7	TRBV27	16	CASSRETSAASYEQYF
TRBJ2-3	TRBV5-1	14	CASSLLYSTDTQYF
TRBJ1-2	TRBV5-8	16	CASSPPWGNRGSGYTF
TRBJ1-4	TRBV5-1	14	CASSAGKTNEKLFF
TRBJ2-7	TRBV7-3	14	CASSLTGQGHEQYF
TRBJ2-2	TRBV28	12	CASRQITGELFF